This record looks at one TCR beta chain sequence and its context. This record comes from a study of T cells in tumors and immune-related adverse events. This CDR3 spans 14 amino acids. Germline V gene lookup returns CDR1 SGDLS and CDR2 YYNGEE. V gave up 0 bases and J gave up 10 bases, with 15 bases separating them. Sequencing was performed with immunoSEQ multiplex PCR; in TCRdb, only in-frame clones are kept and a portion is missing. Of around 10,000 clones listed, about nine tenths are singletons. The material was lymph node tissue, obtained from a patient treated with anti-PD-1 therapy. This TCR came from a female donor with metastatic renal cell carcinoma. The rearrangement joins TRBV9 to TRBJ2-3, with a possible D match to TRBD2 (5 bases). CDR3 nucleotides: TGTGCCAGCAGCGTAGCTCGGCGTGCGGGCGCGCAGTATTTT. This gives the protein CASSVARRAGAQYF.